This T cell receptor beta chain was retrieved from a study of PD-1 blockade in classical Hodgkin lymphoma. Sequencing used immunoSEQ multiplex PCR; TCRdb keeps in-frame clones, though not all of them. This sample has roughly 30,000 clones, with 70% found just once. The germline V gene encodes CDR1 MDHEN and CDR2 SYDVKM. This CDR3 spans 17 amino acids. J gave up 6 bases and V 2 bases, and 12 bases lay outside the gene matches. Brentuximab vedotin exposure varied, and every patient relapsed after autologous stem cell transplantation. V usage is TRBV28 and J usage is TRBJ2-2, with 7 bases lining up with TRBD2. The receptor comes from a human donor with classical Hodgkin lymphoma. The sample was peripheral blood mononuclear cells (PBMCs), taken before the second cycle of nivolumab. For the CDR3, the DNA is TGTGCCAGCAGTTTACCTGGACTAGGTAGGCGAGCCGGGGAGCTGTTTTTT. As protein: CASSLPGLGRRAGELFF.